Shown below are 22 T cell receptor beta chains from a single sample sequenced in a study of T cells in localized non-small cell lung cancer. Here immunoSEQ multiplex PCR was the method, and the copy in TCRdb shows in-frame clones only, minus some. In the table there are 26,000 or so clones, around 90% of which are singletons. This specimen was peripheral blood, taken before any cancer treatment. Every receptor here comes from a male donor older than 55 with stage I lung adenocarcinoma.

CDR3 amino acids: CASSQGRGVSGTDTQYF. The CDR3, as DNA: TGCGCCAGCAGCCAAGGGCGGGGGGTTTCGGGAACAGATACGCAGTATTTT. The chain couples TRBV4-1 to TRBJ2-3, with 8 bases fitting TRBD2. V trimming: 1 base; J trimming: 3 bases; junction bases outside the gene matches: 9. Germline values: CDR1 MGHRA, CDR2 YSYEKL. This CDR3 has 17 residues.

CDR3 in DNA: TGTGCCAGCAGCCAGCGGGACTCCCTAGGCACAGATACGCAGTATTTT. Translation gives CASSQRDSLGTDTQYF. This chain connects TRBV4-2 to TRBJ2-3; D might be TRBD2 (6 bases). The CDR3 spans 16 residues. The ends were cut back, 3 bases at V and 1 base at J, with 14 bases in the middle. Germline CDR1 LGHNA, CDR2 YNFKEQ.

This clone appeared a few times. The chain recombines TRBV19 with TRBJ2-7; no reliable D call. Per germline, CDR1 LNHDA and CDR2 SQIVND (reference sequence). The germline V and J ends were trimmed by 4 bases and 7 bases, with 17 bases remaining between them. The CDR3 spans 14 residues. The CDR3 region is CASSTRRASEEQYF. The CDR3 DNA is TGTGCCAGTAGTACCCGCCGGGCCTCCGAGGAGCAGTACTTC.

This clone appeared once. V usage is TRBV28 and J usage is TRBJ2-7; D gene unclear. Germline CDR1 and CDR2: MDHEN and SYDVKM. The V and J ends lost 5 bases and 5 bases respectively, with 10 bases between them. The CDR3 loop spans 12 amino acids. The chain's CDR3 is CASSTGQNEQYF. The CDR3 DNA reads TGTGCCAGCAGTACCGGGCAGAACGAGCAGTACTTC.

The chain recombines TRBV5-1 with TRBJ2-1, with no clear D. CDR1 SGHRS and CDR2 YFSETQ come from the germline V gene. The CDR3 runs 11 residues. V gave up 2 bases and J gave up 5 bases, with 2 bases separating them. This CDR3 reads CASSFNNEQFF. The CDR3 nucleotides are TGCGCCAGCAGCTTTAACAATGAGCAGTTCTTC.

The chain is built from TRBV5-1 and TRBJ2-4; 8 nucleotides agree with TRBD1. Trimming removed 4 bases from V and 2 bases from J; junction bases left unmatched: 8. CDR1 and CDR2 (germline): SGHRS, YFSETQ. The length of the CDR3 is 16 residues. CDR3 in amino acids: CASSPQGVESKNIQYF. In nucleotides, the CDR3 is TGCGCCAGCAGCCCACAGGGGGTAGAATCCAAAAACATTCAGTACTTC.

The genes are TRBV11-2 and TRBJ2-3; 10 nucleotides align to TRBD2. The CDR3 contains 17 residues. CDR1 and CDR2 (germline): SGHAT, FQNNGV. The V gene end was trimmed by 5 bases and the J gene end by 4 bases; junction bases not matched to a gene: 12. CDR3 protein: CASSKSPGLAIPDTQYF. The CDR3 DNA is TGTGCCAGCAGCAAATCCCCGGGACTAGCGATCCCAGATACGCAGTATTTT.

The chain uses TRBV5-1 and TRBJ2-2; D might be TRBD1 (6 bases). The germline V gene encodes CDR1 SGHRS and CDR2 YFSETQ. The CDR3 contains 16 residues. V shed 1 base and J shed 4 bases, with 14 bases lying between them. The DNA for the CDR3 is TGCGCCAGCAGCTTGACAGGGTCAATTGGCACCGGGGAGCTGTTTTTT. Its translation: CASSLTGSIGTGELFF.

The chain employs TRBV2 and TRBJ2-2; no clear D. There are 13 residues in the CDR3. CDR1 is SNHLY, CDR2 FYNNEI, per germline. V was trimmed by 5 bases and J by 0 bases, leaving 4 bases between them. CDR3 in DNA: TGTGCCAGCAGTACCTCGAACACCGGGGAGCTGTTTTTT. It is translated as CASSTSNTGELFF.

This chain joins TRBV7-2 and TRBJ1-3; D unclear. Deletions cut 5 bases from V and 3 bases from J, with 14 bases between. The CDR3 sequence is 15 residues long. Germline lookup yields CDR1 SGHTA and CDR2 FQGNSA. CDR3 loop: CASSRGGQIGNTIYF. The CDR3 DNA follows: TGTGCCAGCAGCCGGGGTGGGCAGATTGGAAACACCATATATTTT.

This clone appeared a single time. The chain employs TRBV28 and TRBJ2-3; 9 bases line up with TRBD1. CDR1 and CDR2 (germline): MDHEN, SYDVKM. This CDR3 contains 15 residues. Germline trimming cut 7 bases from V and 5 bases from J; bases unmatched to any gene: 10. The CDR3 DNA follows: TGTGCCAGCACAGCGTTCGGGACAGGGAGAGATACGCAGTATTTT. Its translation is CASTAFGTGRDTQYF.

The V call is TRBV7-3, the J call TRBJ2-1; TRBD1 agrees at 9 bases. The CDR3 has 13 residues. After removal of 3 bases from V and 10 bases from J, the junction contained 4 bases not matched to a gene. Germline-derived CDR1 and CDR2 are SGHTA and FQGTGA. The CDR3 DNA reads as TGTGCCAGCAGCTTGGGGACAGGGCTGGAGCAGTTCTTC. Its protein product is CASSLGTGLEQFF.

The chain carries TRBV4-2 and TRBJ2-2; 9 bases fit TRBD2. With V trimmed by 1 base and J by 0 bases, 3 bases remained unmatched. The CDR3 runs 17 residues. Germline lookup yields CDR1 LGHNA and CDR2 YNFKEQ. CDR3 in DNA: TGTGCCAGCAGCCAAGGCCCTAGCGGGGCGAACACCGGGGAGCTGTTTTTT. This gives the protein CASSQGPSGANTGELFF.

DNA of the CDR3: TGCAGCGTTGATTTAGGGGGGGAAGAGACCCAGTACTTC. It yields the protein CSVDLGGEETQYF. The V gene is TRBV29-1, the J gene TRBJ2-5; D perhaps matches TRBD2 (7 bases). Trimming removed 3 bases from V and 3 bases from J, with 11 bases in between. The CDR3 totals 13 residues. Germline V lookup: CDR1 SQVTM, CDR2 ANQGSEA.

This clone has only one observation. The rearrangement links TRBV7-3 to TRBJ2-3, with D unresolved. Germline V gives CDR1 SGHTA, CDR2 FQGTGA. Trimming shortened V by 1 base and J by 3 bases, and 8 bases separated the two germline ends. This CDR3 is 14 amino acids long. CDR3 protein: CASSLMGQTDTQYF. For the CDR3, the DNA is TGTGCCAGCAGCTTAATGGGTCAAACAGATACGCAGTATTTT.

V and J are TRBV6-1 and TRBJ2-6; possibly TRBD1 for D (5 bases). V lost 4 bases to trimming and J lost 13 bases, with 11 bases between them. The CDR3 extends over 12 amino acids. CDR1 is MNHNS and CDR2 is SASEGT in the germline V gene. CDR3 loop: CASSADSLVLTF. CDR3 DNA sequence: TGTGCCAGCAGTGCCGACAGCCTGGTCCTGACTTTC.

The rearrangement links TRBV28 to TRBJ1-2; no firm D call. This CDR3 contains 16 residues. V was shortened by 3 bases and J by 11 bases, with 25 bases between the two germline ends. Looked up from germline, CDR1 is MDHEN and CDR2 is SYDVKM. In DNA form, the CDR3 reads TGTGCCAGCAGTTTCATGACCGCGACCGATCGGCGGTGGTACACCTTC. Its translation: CASSFMTATDRRWYTF.

The J gene is TRBJ2-5, the V gene TRBV5-1; D is uncertain. This CDR3 is built from 15 residues. Trimming took 5 bases from V and 2 from J, leaving 16 bases between them. Germline lookup yields CDR1 SGHRS and CDR2 YFSETQ. In DNA form, the CDR3 reads TGCGCCAGCAGTATGTCAGGACCATTTCAAGAGACCCAGTACTTC. It specifies CASSMSGPFQETQYF. Looking up the rest from reference TRBV5-1 and TRBJ2-5 gives the full variable domain: KAGVTQTPRYLIKTRGQQVTLSCSPISGHRSVSWYQQTPGQGLQFLFEYFSETQRNKGNFPGRFSGRQFSNSRSEMNVSTLELGDSALYLCASSMSGPFQETQYFGPGTRLLVL.

This clone was recorded once. The chain has TRBV5-1 and TRBJ2-7; D is possibly TRBD1 (5 bases). V lost 1 base, J lost 2 bases, and 10 bases lay in between. Germline V gene sequence: CDR1 SGHRS, CDR2 YFSETQ. The CDR3 consists of 14 residues. This chain's CDR3 is CASSLSRDAYEQYF. In DNA form, the CDR3 reads TGCGCCAGCAGCTTGAGCAGGGATGCCTACGAGCAGTACTTC.

On this clone itself: Additional DNA sequences in this sample encode the identical CDR3. CDR3 DNA: TGTGCCTCTCCAGCCCTCCAGGGGGACGAGCAGTACTTC. Protein product: CASPALQGDEQYF. The chain carries TRBV30 and TRBJ2-7, with 7 bases identical to TRBD1. Germline V gene data show CDR1 as GTSNPN and CDR2 as SVGIG (reference sequence). With V trimmed by 7 bases and J by 5 bases, 11 bases remained unmatched. The CDR3 extends over 13 amino acids.

The count of this clone is one. For the CDR3, the DNA is TGTGCCAGCAGCCCACCGTCGGGGCCCTACGAGCAGTACTTC. This codes for CASSPPSGPYEQYF. V and J are TRBV7-2 and TRBJ2-7; D possibly uses TRBD1 or TRBD2 (5 bases each). Trimming took off 5 bases at V and 2 bases at J, with 13 bases between the two ends. There are 14 residues in the CDR3. The V gene's germline CDR1 is SGHTA and CDR2 FQGNSA.

This clone occurred a few times. V gene TRBV4-3 combines with J gene TRBJ1-5; D ambiguous. This CDR3 comprises 15 residues. V was shortened by 3 bases and J by 5 bases, with 14 bases between the two germline ends. The V gene's germline CDR1 is LGHNA and CDR2 YSLEER. CDR3 coding DNA: TGCGCCAGCAGCCATGATTTTGGACGGGATCAGCCCCAGCATTTT. Translation gives CASSHDFGRDQPQHF.